One and the same sample provided the 18 T cell receptor beta chains below, sequenced in a study of shared clonotypes between healthy human individuals. Some clones are missing from TCRdb's copy, which holds only in-frame ones; the method was immunoSEQ multiplex PCR. The sample records around 2,000,000 clones, more than 85% being singletons. CD45RO-negative, CCR7-selected cells formed the naive CD8 fraction, which excluded terminally differentiated effector memory CD45RA+ cells. Sequences were obtained from naive CD8+ T cells from PBMCs. The receptors come from a man between 18 and 35 years old in good health. Some clones in this sample may be carry-over from other donors' samples.

Turning to this clone: Additional DNA sequences in this sample encode the identical CDR3. This chain connects TRBV27 to TRBJ1-2; D remains unclear. CDR3 size: 13 residues. Looked up from germline, CDR1 is MNHEY and CDR2 is SMNVEV (reference sequence). V was clipped by 2 bases and J by 2 bases, with 6 bases between them. The DNA of the CDR3 is TGTGCCAGCAGTTTAGGTAAAAACTATGGCTACACCTTC. Translating gives CASSLGKNYGYTF.

This chain uses TRBV4-3 with TRBJ2-7, with 8 bases fitting TRBD1. This CDR3 comprises 15 residues. The V and J ends lost 0 bases and 3 bases, in that order; junction bases with no gene match: 4. Germline-derived CDR1 and CDR2 are LGHNA and YSLEER. CDR3 nucleotide sequence: TGCGCCAGCAGCCAAGATACCGGGACAGGCTACGAGCAGTACTTC. Its protein is CASSQDTGTGYEQYF.

This chain links TRBV5-1 with TRBJ2-1, with 11 nucleotides matching TRBD2. Germline V CDR1 and CDR2: SGHRS, YFSETQ. The J segment lost 8 bases and the V segment lost 1 base, leaving 14 bases of the junction unmatched. The CDR3 covers 18 residues. The CDR3: CASSLPNTGLAGGDEQFF. The CDR3 nucleotides read TGCGCCAGCAGCTTGCCTAACACAGGGCTAGCGGGAGGCGATGAGCAGTTCTTC. The whole variable domain, filled in from reference TRBV5-1 and TRBJ2-1, reads KAGVTQTPRYLIKTRGQQVTLSCSPISGHRSVSWYQQTPGQGLQFLFEYFSETQRNKGNFPGRFSGRQFSNSRSEMNVSTLELGDSALYLCASSLPNTGLAGGDEQFFGPGTRLTVL.

The chain has TRBV29-1 and TRBJ2-1; 7 bases are a match to TRBD2. CDR1 and CDR2 from the germline V gene are SQVTM and ANQGSEA. The CDR3 is made up of 16 amino acids. The ends lost 6 bases at V and 1 base at J; junction bases unmatched: 12. The CDR3 spells CSVVGGLAESYNEQFF. The CDR3 region has the DNA TGCAGCGTGGTGGGCGGGCTAGCGGAATCCTACAATGAGCAGTTCTTC.

This clone was counted only a few times. The rearrangement uses TRBV4-3 and TRBJ1-1; D unclear. The CDR3 is 15 amino acids. The germline gives CDR1 LGHNA, CDR2 YSLEER. Trimming shortened V by 1 base and J by 4 bases, and 13 bases separated the two germline ends. In DNA, the CDR3 is TGCGCCAGCAGCCAAGTTCCCAGTGGTTTCACTGAAGCTTTCTTT. As protein: CASSQVPSGFTEAFF.

This clone has only one observation. The chain is built from TRBV7-9 and TRBJ2-1, with 8 bases fitting TRBD2. There are 13 residues in the CDR3. Trimming cost V 4 bases and J 9 bases; bases outside gene matches: 5. CDR1 is SEHNR and CDR2 is FQNEAQ in the germline V gene (reference sequence). The CDR3 DNA follows: TGTGCCAGCAGCTCAATTCTAGCGGGTGAGCAGTTCTTC. Its translation is CASSSILAGEQFF.

CDR3 sequence (DNA): TGTGCAAGTCGTCACGGGACAGGGAAGGAAGACGAGCAGTACTTC. Its translation: CASRHGTGKEDEQYF. The chain carries TRBV12-2 and TRBJ2-7; the table's D gene call, TRBD1, was not cross checked with the DNA. TRBV12-2 is a pseudogene segment. There are 15 residues in the CDR3.

V is TRBV27 and J is TRBJ1-4; D is possibly TRBD1 (6 bases). CDR1 MNHEY and CDR2 SMNVEV come from the germline V gene (reference sequence). This CDR3 region has 19 residues. The V end lost 5 bases, the J end lost 3 bases, and 25 bases lay between the germline ends. CDR3 region: CASSPKSPGAHKANEKLFF. CDR3 sequence (DNA): TGTGCCAGCAGTCCGAAAAGCCCAGGGGCTCATAAAGCTAATGAAAAACTGTTTTTT.

The chain recombines TRBV7-6 with TRBJ2-7, with D perhaps given as TRBD1 or TRBD2 (5 bases each). CDR3 size: 15 residues. The V gene's germline CDR1 is SGHVS and CDR2 FNYEAQ. The V and J ends lost 5 bases and 5 bases respectively, with 19 bases between them. CDR3 bases: TGTGCCAGCAGCATTCAACCGGGGCGATATCACGAGCAGTACTTC. This codes for CASSIQPGRYHEQYF.

The V and J genes are TRBV4-1 and TRBJ2-4, with TRBD2 matching over 9 bases. CDR1 is MGHRA and CDR2 is YSYEKL in the germline V gene. Trimming removed 4 bases from V and 8 bases from J; junction bases left unmatched: 15. The CDR3 totals 17 residues. This CDR3 reads CASSPRPAGGELDIQYF. CDR3 DNA: TGCGCCAGCAGCCCACGTCCGGCGGGAGGGGAGTTAGACATTCAGTACTTC.

The chain uses TRBV4-1 and TRBJ2-7, with TRBD1 matching over 12 bases. The J segment lost 4 bases and the V segment lost 2 bases, leaving 9 bases of the junction unmatched. The CDR3 extends over 17 amino acids. The germline gives CDR1 MGHRA, CDR2 YSYEKL. CDR3 DNA sequence: TGCGCCAGCAGCCAAACCCCCGGGACAGGGGGCGGGTACGAGCAGTACTTC. Amino acids: CASSQTPGTGGGYEQYF.

The rearrangement joins TRBV4-1 to TRBJ2-1; D unresolved. V was cut by 3 bases and J by 6 bases, with 9 bases left in between. This CDR3 is built from 13 residues. Germline V gene data show CDR1 as MGHRA and CDR2 as YSYEKL. CDR3 in DNA: TGCGCCAGCAGCCAGTTCATGGCCAATGAGCAGTTCTTC. It encodes CASSQFMANEQFF.

The J gene is TRBJ2-2, the V gene TRBV29-1; TRBD1 agrees at 9 bases. The CDR3 totals 17 residues. Germline CDR1 is SQVTM and CDR2 is ANQGSEA. V gave up 0 bases and J gave up 6 bases; unmatched junction bases: 11. In DNA form, the CDR3 reads TGCAGCGTTGAAGATTGGGCGGACAGGGGCGCCGCCGGGGAGCTGTTTTTT. This translates into CSVEDWADRGAAGELFF.

In regard to this clone: This same CDR3 is encoded by further DNA sequences in the sample. J is TRBJ2-7 and V is TRBV6-5; no definite D call. The germline V gene has CDR1 MNHEY and CDR2 SVGAGI. CDR3 length: 13 amino acids. V lost 2 bases and J lost 5, with 10 bases in between. Here the CDR3 DNA reads TGTGCCAGCAGTTACGGCGGTATCCACGAGCAGTACTTC. It specifies CASSYGGIHEQYF.

The CDR3, as DNA: TGTGCCAGCAGCTTGGGGGGTAGGGGGACTGAAGCTTTCTTT. Encoded protein: CASSLGGRGTEAFF. This chain connects TRBV11-2 to TRBJ1-1; weak D call: TRBD1 (6 bases). V lost 3 bases to trimming and J lost 5 bases, with 13 bases between them. Germline CDR1 reads SGHAT; CDR2 reads FQNNGV. CDR3 length equals 14 residues.

The CDR3 sequence is CASSLLYPHNGYEQYF. The CDR3 coding sequence is TGTGCCAGCAGCTTATTATACCCCCACAACGGATACGAGCAGTACTTC. The gene calls are TRBV11-2 and TRBJ2-7; D gene uncertain. The germline V gene has CDR1 SGHAT and CDR2 FQNNGV. Trimming shortened V by 2 bases and J by 4 bases, and 18 bases separated the two germline ends. The CDR3 is 16 residues long.

The V call is TRBV10-3, the J call TRBJ2-7; no clear D gene. This CDR3 region has 16 residues. Per germline, CDR1 ENHRY and CDR2 SYGVKD. Trimming removed 0 bases at V and 3 bases at J, with 15 bases between. The CDR3: CAISESFGPRSYEQYF. The CDR3 nucleotides read TGTGCCATCAGTGAGTCGTTCGGGCCCAGAAGCTACGAGCAGTACTTC.

This clone was recorded only once. The chain uses TRBV19 and TRBJ2-3; D not resolved. CDR1 LNHDA and CDR2 SQIVND come from the germline V gene (reference sequence). The CDR3 totals 16 residues. V was pared by 3 bases and J by 2 bases, with 15 bases between. This CDR3 is CASSIRQVLYTDTQYF. The CDR3 DNA reads TGTGCCAGTAGTATTCGTCAGGTTCTCTACACAGATACGCAGTATTTT.